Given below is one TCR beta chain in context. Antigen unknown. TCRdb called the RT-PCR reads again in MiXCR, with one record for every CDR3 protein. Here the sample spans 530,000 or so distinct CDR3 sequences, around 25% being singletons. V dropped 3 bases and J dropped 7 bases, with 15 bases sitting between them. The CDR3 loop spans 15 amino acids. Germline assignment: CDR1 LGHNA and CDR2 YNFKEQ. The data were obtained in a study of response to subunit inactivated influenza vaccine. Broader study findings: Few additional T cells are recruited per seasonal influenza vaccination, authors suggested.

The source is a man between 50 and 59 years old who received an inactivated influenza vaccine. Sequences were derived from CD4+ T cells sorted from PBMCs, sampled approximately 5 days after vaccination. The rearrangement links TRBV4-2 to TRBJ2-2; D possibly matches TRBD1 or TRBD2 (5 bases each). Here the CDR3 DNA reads TGTGCCAGCAGCCAGAGAACCCGGGGCGGCGGGGAGCTGTTTTTT. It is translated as CASSQRTRGGGELFF.